This entry lists 27 T cell receptor beta chains sequenced from one sample in a study of long-term antiretroviral therapy in people with HIV. Investigators performed immunoSEQ version v3.0 at survey level. Sequenced by immunoSEQ multiplex PCR; TCRdb stores in-frame clones only, minus some. The table shows 20,000 to 25,000 clones, with roughly four fifths occurring only once. This specimen was unsorted PBMCs, taken 0.5 years before starting antiretroviral therapy. These receptors originate from a middle-aged man with HIV.

The rearrangement uses TRBV2 and TRBJ2-1; D perhaps matches TRBD1 (6 bases). The V end lost 7 bases, the J end lost 3 bases, and 13 bases lay between the germline ends. The CDR3 is 14 residues long. Germline values: CDR1 SNHLY, CDR2 FYNNEI. The CDR3 DNA reads TGTGCCAGCAAGGACAGTGACAACTACAATGAGCAGTTCTTC. Translation gives CASKDSDNYNEQFF.

The chain recombines TRBV12-5 with TRBJ1-1, with D uncertain. Trimming left V 4 bases short and J 1 base short, with 22 bases between. Germline CDR1 LGHNT, CDR2 FRNRAP. This CDR3 is 18 amino acids long. The CDR3 here is CASGSYPGQEARNTEAFF. CDR3 DNA sequence: TGTGCTAGTGGTTCCTACCCCGGGCAGGAAGCAAGGAACACTGAAGCTTTCTTT.

The V call is TRBV11-2, the J call TRBJ1-2; 7 bases fit TRBD1. This CDR3 has 14 residues. J lost 8 bases, V lost 1 base, and 7 bases had no gene match. Germline V lookup: CDR1 SGHAT, CDR2 FQNNGV. CDR3 nucleotide sequence: TGTGCCAGCAGCTTAGCAGGGGGGGGAGGGGGCTACACCTTC. Translating it yields CASSLAGGGGGYTF.

V and J are TRBV7-2 and TRBJ2-7; D unclear. Trimming shortened V by 4 bases and J by 2 bases, and 3 bases separated the two germline ends. Germline CDR1 SGHTA, CDR2 FQGNSA. The CDR3 covers 11 residues. CDR3 coding DNA: TGTGCCAGCAGCTGGACCTACGAGCAGTACTTC. Protein product: CASSWTYEQYF.

The chain recombines TRBV9 with TRBJ2-2, with D maybe TRBD2 (5 bases). The CDR3 length is 14 residues. Germline loops: CDR1 SGDLS, CDR2 YYNGEE. V lost 4 bases, J lost 7 bases, and 14 bases lay in between. The CDR3 DNA is TGTGCCAGCAGCCCTCGACCAAGCGGCGGGGAGCTGTTTTTT. Translated: CASSPRPSGGELFF.

V is TRBV2 and J is TRBJ1-6; TRBD1 matches at 9 bases. CDR3 length equals 14 residues. With V trimmed by 6 bases and J by 6 bases, 3 bases remained unmatched. The V gene's germline CDR1 is SNHLY and CDR2 FYNNEI. The CDR3: CASRDRGANSPLHF. The CDR3 nucleotides read TGTGCCAGCAGGGACAGGGGCGCTAATTCACCCCTCCACTTT.

The chain uses TRBV5-6 and TRBJ1-3; no firm D call. This CDR3 spans 15 amino acids. Trimming removed 0 bases from V and 0 bases from J, with 7 bases in between. Germline V CDR1 and CDR2: SGHDT, YYEEEE. CDR3 sequence (DNA): TGTGCCAGCAGCTTGGGTAGTAACTCTGGAAACACCATATATTTT. It translates to CASSLGSNSGNTIYF.

V is TRBV19 and J is TRBJ2-2; the D gene could be TRBD1 or TRBD2 (5 bases each). CDR1 is LNHDA, CDR2 SQIVND, per germline (reference sequence). Trimming left V 5 bases short and J 7 bases short, with 23 bases between. The CDR3 loop spans 17 amino acids. This CDR3 reads CASSSLRGDRGNGELFF. The CDR3, as DNA: TGTGCCAGTAGTTCGCTACGGGGCGATCGGGGTAACGGGGAGCTGTTTTTT.

The chain employs TRBV7-9 and TRBJ2-7; TRBD2 might be the D (6 bases). V was trimmed by 5 bases and J by 6 bases, leaving 11 bases between them. The germline V gene encodes CDR1 SEHNR and CDR2 FQNEAQ (reference sequence). The CDR3 covers 12 residues. For the CDR3, the DNA is TGTGCCAGCAGCGCCGGGGGTTCCGAGCAGTACTTC. Protein sequence: CASSAGGSEQYF.

The chain employs TRBV7-9 and TRBJ1-4, with D possibly matching TRBD1 (5 bases). Trimming removed 6 bases at V and 7 bases at J, with 12 bases between. The CDR3 has 13 amino acids. Germline V gives CDR1 SEHNR, CDR2 FQNEAQ (reference sequence). The CDR3 reads CASRDSEGEKLFF. CDR3 DNA sequence: TGTGCCAGCAGAGACAGTGAGGGTGAAAAACTGTTTTTT.

The chain has TRBV29-1 and TRBJ1-1; perhaps TRBD1 as D (5 bases). The ends were cut back, 1 base at V and 10 bases at J, with 13 bases in the middle. CDR1 and CDR2 from the germline V gene are SQVTM and ANQGSEA. The CDR3 length is 12 residues. The CDR3 region is CSVEVVGGRAFF. The CDR3 DNA sequence: TGCAGCGTTGAAGTTGTCGGGGGGAGAGCTTTCTTT.

V is TRBV10-3 and J is TRBJ2-1, with a possible D match to TRBD1 (6 bases). Trimming removed 2 bases at V and 3 bases at J, with 14 bases between. The CDR3 sequence is 16 residues long. CDR1 and CDR2 from the germline V gene are ENHRY and SYGVKD. CDR3 sequence (DNA): TGTGCCATCAGTGAGAACCCCCGAGGGGGCTACAATGAGCAGTTCTTC. It encodes CAISENPRGGYNEQFF.

Only a few counts were recorded for this clone. At one boundary the junction diverges from the germline segment, which might be a read error. This chain links TRBV7-7 with TRBJ2-2; TRBD2 matches 10 bases. This CDR3 spans 15 amino acids. The germline gives CDR1 SSHAT, CDR2 FNYEAQ (reference sequence). The CDR3 region is CASSPAGGQDGELFF. The CDR3 DNA reads TGTGCTAGCAGCCCAGCGGGGGGGCAGGACGGGGAGCTGTTTTTT.

This chain links TRBV5-1 with TRBJ2-5; 7 bases are shared with TRBD2. CDR3 length: 14 residues. The junction had 3 bases not matched to a gene; V was cut back by 2 bases and J by 2 bases. Looked up from germline, CDR1 is SGHRS and CDR2 is YFSETQ. The CDR3 region has the DNA TGCGCCAGCAGCTTAGCAGCGGGACAAGAGACCCAGTACTTC. Translation: CASSLAAGQETQYF.

The chain recombines TRBV18 with TRBJ1-2; D gene ambiguous. Deletions cut 3 bases from V and 4 bases from J, with 12 bases between. CDR1 KGHSH and CDR2 LQKENI come from the germline V gene. This CDR3 spans 14 amino acids. The CDR3 protein is CASSPPGIIYGYTF. The CDR3 nucleotides are TGTGCCAGCTCACCCCCGGGCATTATCTATGGCTACACCTTC.

The chain recombines TRBV27 with TRBJ2-5, with 7 bases fitting TRBD2. J lost 4 bases, V lost 7 bases, and 15 bases had no gene match. Germline V lookup: CDR1 MNHEY, CDR2 SMNVEV (reference sequence). The CDR3 loop spans 16 amino acids. CDR3 sequence: CASTPRAPGRGETQYF. DNA for the CDR3: TGTGCCAGCACCCCAAGGGCGCCAGGGAGGGGAGAGACCCAGTACTTC.

V usage is TRBV9 and J usage is TRBJ1-6, with D unclear. This CDR3 spans 14 amino acids. From germline, CDR1 is SGDLS and CDR2 YYNGEE. V lost 3 bases to trimming and J lost 5 bases, with 9 bases between them. CDR3 in DNA: TGTGCCAGCAGCGCGAAAATAGATAATTCACCCCTCCACTTT. This codes for CASSAKIDNSPLHF.

This clone showed up just once. This sequence joins TRBV7-9 and TRBJ2-7; 7 nucleotides match TRBD1. Germline loops: CDR1 SEHNR, CDR2 FQNEAQ (reference sequence). The CDR3 length is 12 residues. Trimming took 9 bases from V and 2 from J; bases not matched to a gene: 4. The CDR3 sequence is CASGTVTYEQYF. The CDR3 DNA reads as TGTGCCAGTGGGACAGTTACCTACGAGCAGTACTTC.

This sequence joins TRBV15 and TRBJ2-1; D may correspond to TRBD1 or TRBD2 (5 bases each). Trimming took 6 bases from V and 0 from J, leaving 12 bases between them. Germline lookup yields CDR1 LNHNV and CDR2 YYDKDF (reference sequence). This CDR3 is built from 15 residues. CDR3 nucleotide sequence: TGTGCCACCAGAACCGGGACCGTCTCCTACAATGAGCAGTTCTTC. This encodes CATRTGTVSYNEQFF.

V usage is TRBV6-1 and J usage is TRBJ2-1, with 7 bases matching TRBD1. The trim removed 4 bases at V and 8 bases at J, leaving 8 bases unmatched. Germline V lookup: CDR1 MNHNS, CDR2 SASEGT. The CDR3 extends over 14 amino acids. The CDR3 spells CASSAPGGRDEQFF. The CDR3 nucleotides read TGTGCCAGCAGTGCGCCAGGGGGTAGAGATGAGCAGTTCTTC.

This chain connects TRBV7-9 to TRBJ1-4; D gene unclear. Germline loops: CDR1 SEHNR, CDR2 FQNEAQ (reference sequence). Trimming removed 3 bases from V and 7 bases from J, with 9 bases in between. This CDR3 has 13 residues. The DNA for the CDR3 is TGTGCCAGCAGCTTGGATGCTGGTGAAAAACTGTTTTTT. It translates to CASSLDAGEKLFF. Full variable domain (outside the CDR3, taken from reference TRBV7-9 and TRBJ1-4): DTGVSQNPRHKITKRGQNVTFRCDPISEHNRLYWYRQTLGQGPEFLTYFQNEAQLEKSRLLSDRFSAERPKGSFSTLEIQRTEQGDSAMYLCASSLDAGEKLFFGSGTQLSVL.

The rearrangement links TRBV2 to TRBJ2-3, with D possibly TRBD1 on 6 matching bases. V gave up 4 bases and J gave up 6 bases, with 14 bases separating them. The CDR3 spans 14 residues. Germline V CDR1 and CDR2: SNHLY, FYNNEI. The CDR3 nucleotides read TGTGCCAGCAGTGTGGACAGCACCTGGGATACGCAGTATTTT. This translates into CASSVDSTWDTQYF.

V gene TRBV5-1 combines with J gene TRBJ1-1; D might be TRBD1 (6 bases). Deletions cut 3 bases from V and 0 bases from J, with 12 bases between. This CDR3 contains 15 residues. Germline V gives CDR1 SGHRS, CDR2 YFSETQ. The CDR3 loop is CASSSMGALNTEAFF. CDR3 bases: TGCGCCAGCAGCTCTATGGGGGCCCTGAACACTGAAGCTTTCTTT.

The chain employs TRBV9 and TRBJ1-1; 11 bases agree with TRBD1. The ends lost 3 bases at V and 12 bases at J; junction bases unmatched: 13. This CDR3 is built from 15 residues. Looked up from germline, CDR1 is SGDLS and CDR2 is YYNGEE. This chain's CDR3 is CASSARGQGADTSFF. The CDR3 DNA follows: TGTGCCAGCAGCGCCCGCGGACAGGGGGCAGATACGTCTTTCTTT.

The chain combines TRBV7-6 with TRBJ1-3; 10 bases match TRBD1. The CDR3 consists of 15 residues. V lost 3 bases and J lost 2; bases outside the gene matches: 1. Looked up from germline, CDR1 is SGHVS and CDR2 is FNYEAQ. As DNA, the CDR3 is TGTGCCAGCAGCTTTGGACAGGGGGCTGGAAACACCATATATTTT. Translation gives CASSFGQGAGNTIYF.

CDR3: CASSERSQGTGELFF. The DNA of the CDR3 is TGTGCCAGCAGTGAAAGAAGTCAGGGCACCGGGGAGCTGTTTTTT. This chain connects TRBV6-1 to TRBJ2-2, with D possibly being TRBD1 (5 bases). Trimming took 2 bases from V and 4 from J, leaving 11 bases between them. Germline-derived CDR1 and CDR2 are MNHNS and SASEGT. This CDR3 is built from 15 residues.

The chain has TRBV6-1 and TRBJ1-2; 7 nucleotides match TRBD1. The germline V gene encodes CDR1 MNHNS and CDR2 SASEGT. The V and J ends lost 6 bases and 5 bases, in that order; junction bases with no gene match: 9. There are 14 residues in the CDR3. In DNA form, the CDR3 reads TGTGCCAGCAGCGCGGTGGACAGGACTTATGGCTACACCTTC. It specifies CASSAVDRTYGYTF.